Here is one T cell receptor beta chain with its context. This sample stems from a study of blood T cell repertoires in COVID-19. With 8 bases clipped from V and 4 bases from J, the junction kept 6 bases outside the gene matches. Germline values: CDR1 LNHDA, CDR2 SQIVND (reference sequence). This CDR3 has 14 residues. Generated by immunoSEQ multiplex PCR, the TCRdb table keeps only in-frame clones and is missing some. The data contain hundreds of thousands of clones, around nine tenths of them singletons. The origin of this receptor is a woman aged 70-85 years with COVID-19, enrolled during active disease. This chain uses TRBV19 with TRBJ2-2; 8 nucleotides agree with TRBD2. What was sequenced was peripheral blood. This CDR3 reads CASRTGTSTGELFF. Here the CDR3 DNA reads TGTGCCAGTCGGACCGGGACTAGCACCGGGGAGCTGTTTTTT.